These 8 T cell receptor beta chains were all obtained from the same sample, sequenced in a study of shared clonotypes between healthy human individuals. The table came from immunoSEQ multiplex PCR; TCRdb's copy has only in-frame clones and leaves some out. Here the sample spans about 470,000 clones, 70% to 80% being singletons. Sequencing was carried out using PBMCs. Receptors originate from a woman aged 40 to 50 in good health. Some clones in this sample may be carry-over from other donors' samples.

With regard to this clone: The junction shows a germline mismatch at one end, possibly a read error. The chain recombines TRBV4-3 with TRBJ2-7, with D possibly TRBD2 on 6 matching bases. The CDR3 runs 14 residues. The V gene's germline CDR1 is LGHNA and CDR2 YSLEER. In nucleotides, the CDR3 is TGCGCCGGCAGCCAAGAGGCGGAGGGAGACGAGCAGTACTTC. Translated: CAGSQEAEGDEQYF.

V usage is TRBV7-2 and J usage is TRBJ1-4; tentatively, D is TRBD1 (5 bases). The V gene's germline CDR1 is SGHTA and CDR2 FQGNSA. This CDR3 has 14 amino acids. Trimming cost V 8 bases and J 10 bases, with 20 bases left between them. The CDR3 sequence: CASGDGSRIGKLFF. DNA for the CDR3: TGTGCCAGCGGGGACGGGAGTAGAATTGGAAAACTGTTTTTT.

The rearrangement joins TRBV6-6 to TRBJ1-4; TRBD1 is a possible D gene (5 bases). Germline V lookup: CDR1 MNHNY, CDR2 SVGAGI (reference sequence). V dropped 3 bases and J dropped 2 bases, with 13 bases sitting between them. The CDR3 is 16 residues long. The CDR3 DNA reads TGTGCCAGCAGTTATCTGGGAGGGGCGACTAATGAAAAACTGTTTTTT. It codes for CASSYLGGATNEKLFF.

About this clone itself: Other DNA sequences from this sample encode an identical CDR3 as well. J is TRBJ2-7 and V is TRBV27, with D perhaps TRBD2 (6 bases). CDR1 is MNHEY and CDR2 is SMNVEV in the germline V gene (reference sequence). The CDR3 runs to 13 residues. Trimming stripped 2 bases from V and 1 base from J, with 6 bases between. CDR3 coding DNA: TGTGCCAGCAGTTTACGGGGGTCCTACGAGCAGTACTTC. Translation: CASSLRGSYEQYF.

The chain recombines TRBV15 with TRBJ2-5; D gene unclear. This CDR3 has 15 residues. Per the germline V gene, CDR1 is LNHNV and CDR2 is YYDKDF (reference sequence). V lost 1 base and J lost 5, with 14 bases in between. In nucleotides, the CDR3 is TGTGCCACCAGCAGAGTTAAGGGTACACGGGAGACCCAGTACTTC. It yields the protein CATSRVKGTRETQYF.

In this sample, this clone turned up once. The CDR3 DNA reads TGTGCCAGCAGGTCCGGGACAGGGACCTACGAGCAGTACTTC. Its protein is CASRSGTGTYEQYF. The genes are TRBV6-5 and TRBJ2-7; TRBD1 matches 9 bases. Losses at the gene ends were 6 bases for V and 2 bases for J; bases not matched to a gene: 5. CDR3 size: 14 residues. Germline-derived CDR1 and CDR2 are MNHEY and SVGAGI.

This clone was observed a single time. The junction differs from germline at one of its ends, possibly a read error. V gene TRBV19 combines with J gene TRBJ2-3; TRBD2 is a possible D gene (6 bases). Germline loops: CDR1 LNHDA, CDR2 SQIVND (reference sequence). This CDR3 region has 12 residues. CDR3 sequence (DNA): TGTGCCAGTAGGGTTTGGGGACTGCGAATTTTTTTT. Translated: CASRVWGLRIFF.

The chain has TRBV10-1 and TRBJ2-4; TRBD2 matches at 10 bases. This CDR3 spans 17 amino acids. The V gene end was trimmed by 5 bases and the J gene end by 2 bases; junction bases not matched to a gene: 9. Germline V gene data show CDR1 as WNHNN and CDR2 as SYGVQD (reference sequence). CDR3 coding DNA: TGCGCCAGCAGTACTAGCGGGAAAAACCATTCCAAAAACATTCAGTACTTC. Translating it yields CASSTSGKNHSKNIQYF.